These 14 T cell receptor beta chains came from one sample sequenced in a study of OX40 agonist ivuxolimab in advanced cancers. Generated by immunoSEQ multiplex PCR, the TCRdb table keeps only in-frame clones and is missing some. In the table there are about 150,000 clones, 90% of which are singletons. Sequencing was performed on CD4+ or CD8+ T cells sorted from blood, taken in a trial of the OX40 agonist ivuxolimab. The receptors shown here come from an adult with an advanced solid tumor such as melanoma, head and neck, liver or kidney cancer.

The rearrangement uses TRBV7-2 and TRBJ2-2, with no clear D. Trimming removed 6 bases at V and 6 bases at J, with 11 bases between. The germline V gene has CDR1 SGHTA and CDR2 FQGNSA. This CDR3 has 13 residues. The CDR3 protein is CASSQPSAGELFF. CDR3 nucleotides: TGTGCCAGCAGTCAACCCTCCGCCGGGGAGCTGTTTTTT.

The chain carries TRBV5-4 and TRBJ2-5; 10 nucleotides line up with TRBD2. Trimming took 4 bases from V and 4 from J; bases not matched to a gene: 1. The CDR3 totals 13 residues. The germline V gene encodes CDR1 SGHNT and CDR2 YYREEE (reference sequence). CDR3 protein: CASSPSGGETQYF. Here the CDR3 DNA reads TGTGCCAGCAGCCCTAGCGGGGGAGAGACCCAGTACTTC.

This clone is a singleton in its sample. The chain couples TRBV25-1 to TRBJ2-5; 7 bases align to TRBD1. This CDR3 region has 15 residues. CDR1 is MGHDK, CDR2 SYGVNS, per germline. V lost 2 bases and J lost 1; bases outside the gene matches: 4. This CDR3 reads CASSEIDRAQETQYF. CDR3 nucleotide sequence: TGTGCCAGCAGTGAAATAGACAGGGCCCAAGAGACCCAGTACTTC.

The V and J genes are TRBV5-4 and TRBJ2-7; D gene uncertain. There are 13 residues in the CDR3. Germline CDR1 SGHNT, CDR2 YYREEE (reference sequence). V dropped 3 bases and J dropped 4 bases, with 11 bases sitting between them. CDR3 amino acids: CASSSMGPYEQYF. The CDR3, as DNA: TGTGCCAGCAGCTCCATGGGTCCTTACGAGCAGTACTTC.

The chain recombines TRBV12-2 with TRBJ2-1. TRBV12-2 is a documented pseudogene. This CDR3 comprises 19 residues. CDR3: CASRLARREGEELYNEQFF. For the CDR3, the DNA is TGTGCAAGTCGCTTAGCCCGACGAGAGGGGGAGGAACTATACAATGAGCAGTTCTTC.

V gene TRBV5-1 combines with J gene TRBJ1-2; D uncertain. Germline CDR1 and CDR2: SGHRS and YFSETQ. CDR3 length: 14 amino acids. Between the trimmed V and J ends, which lost 0 bases and 3 bases, there was a span of 9 bases. The CDR3 DNA follows: TGCGCCAGCAGCTTGGACGGTATGGACTATGGCTACACCTTC. This codes for CASSLDGMDYGYTF. Drawing the rest from reference TRBV5-1 and TRBJ1-2, the complete variable domain is KAGVTQTPRYLIKTRGQQVTLSCSPISGHRSVSWYQQTPGQGLQFLFEYFSETQRNKGNFPGRFSGRQFSNSRSEMNVSTLELGDSALYLCASSLDGMDYGYTFGSGTRLTVV.

The rearrangement joins TRBV13 to TRBJ2-2; possible D gene TRBD1, 6 bases. This CDR3 is 15 amino acids long. Germline values: CDR1 PRHDT, CDR2 FYEKMQ (reference sequence). Trimming pared 5 bases from V and 5 bases from J, leaving 15 bases between. CDR3 nucleotide sequence: TGTGCCAGCAGCAATTCCGGGACACGTACCGGGGAGCTGTTTTTT. Translation: CASSNSGTRTGELFF.

The rearrangement uses TRBV9 and TRBJ2-5; 10 bases fit TRBD2. From germline, CDR1 is SGDLS and CDR2 YYNGEE. The CDR3 totals 17 residues. The junction had 13 bases not matched to a gene; V was cut back by 4 bases and J by 4 bases. The CDR3, as DNA: TGTGCCAGCAGCCCAGGGGGGCTAGCGGGAGTGGGAGAGACCCAGTACTTC. It yields the protein CASSPGGLAGVGETQYF.

This clone was seen only once. The rearrangement links TRBV11-3 to TRBJ2-1, with D unclear. Trimming shortened V by 5 bases and J by 8 bases, and 10 bases separated the two germline ends. CDR1 is SGHNT and CDR2 is YENEEA in the germline V gene. CDR3 length: 12 amino acids. The DNA for the CDR3 is TGTGCCAGCAGCAGATCAGGCGATGAGCAGTTCTTC. Residues: CASSRSGDEQFF. The variable domain in full, completed from reference TRBV11-3 and TRBJ2-1, reads EAGVVQSPRYKIIEKKQPVAFWCNPISGHNTLYWYLQNLGQGPELLIRYENEEAVDDSQLPKDRFSAERLKGVDSTLKIQPAELGDSAVYLCASSRSGDEQFFGPGTRLTVL.

The CDR3 nucleotides read TGTGCCAGCAGCCAACAAAGCGGGAGTGGGCAAGAGACCCAGTACTTC. This sequence encodes CASSQQSGSGQETQYF. V gene TRBV4-2 combines with J gene TRBJ2-5, with TRBD2 matching over 8 bases. The J segment lost 2 bases and the V segment lost 2 bases, leaving 7 bases of the junction unmatched. The CDR3 is 16 amino acids. The V gene's germline CDR1 is LGHNA and CDR2 YNFKEQ.

This clone appeared a single time. V is TRBV5-1 and J is TRBJ2-2; 9 nucleotides align to TRBD1. The CDR3 spans 17 residues. Germline V CDR1 and CDR2: SGHRS, YFSETQ. Trimming at V came to 1 base and at J to 5 bases, leaving 9 bases not matched to a gene. The CDR3 loop is CASSLPDRGGSTGELFF. CDR3 nucleotide sequence: TGCGCCAGCAGCTTGCCGGACAGGGGTGGGAGTACCGGGGAGCTGTTTTTT.

CDR3 sequence (DNA): TGTGCCAGTAGTATTACGGAACCGATTGAAGCTTTCTTT. This sequence encodes CASSITEPIEAFF. This chain connects TRBV19 to TRBJ1-1, with D unclear. This CDR3 is built from 13 residues. Germline V CDR1 and CDR2: LNHDA, SQIVND (reference sequence). Trimming took 3 bases from V and 7 from J, leaving 12 bases between them.

This clone was observed a single time. The J gene is TRBJ1-1, the V gene TRBV10-3; 7 bases fit TRBD1. The CDR3 is 15 residues long. J lost 4 bases, V lost 4 bases, and 9 bases had no gene match. Per germline, CDR1 ENHRY and CDR2 SYGVKD. CDR3 DNA sequence: TGTGCCATCAGTGCCGGGACAGCCGGGATCACTGAAGCTTTCTTT. Translated: CAISAGTAGITEAFF.

CDR3 loop: CASSNSQRGTDTQYF. CDR3 nucleotides: TGTGCCAGTAGTAACTCGCAGAGGGGCACAGATACGCAGTATTTT. The V call is TRBV19, the J call TRBJ2-3, with D possibly TRBD2 on 5 matching bases. The CDR3 is 15 amino acids. Germline V gene data show CDR1 as LNHDA and CDR2 as SQIVND (reference sequence). V lost 4 bases, J lost 1 base, and 12 bases lay in between.